This TCR beta chain was obtained from a study of T cells in Graves' hyperthyroidism and ophthalmopathy. The overall study: Peripheral blood was secured at the point of initial diagnosis, before any treatment.

This CDR3 has 15 residues. Trimming removed 8 bases from V and 5 bases from J; junction bases left unmatched: 12. Looked up from germline, CDR1 is SNHLY and CDR2 is FYNNEI. The study's findings and limits: A 13 V-J signature model discriminated ophthalmopathy versus stable hyperthyroidism. The blood repertoire included most of the expanded thyroid clonotypes above 0.001.

As concerns this clonotype: What it binds is not known.

TCR beta CDR3 region amplification was performed from RNA transcripts. The HTBI primer set drove a first-round RT-PCR of the TCR CDR3. One entry per CDR3 protein, called by TCRdb with MiXCR from the multiplex PCR reads. The data contain approximately 410,000 distinct CDR3 sequences, over 12% of them singletons. This chain uses TRBV2 with TRBJ2-5; 9 positions agree with TRBD2. This sequence was found in a man younger than 35 with Graves' ophthalmopathy. Sequencing used blood. This chain's CDR3 is CASVGGSGRGETQYF. The CDR3 nucleotides are TGTGCCAGCGTGGGGGGTAGCGGGAGAGGGGAGACCCAGTACTTC. The full variable domain, rest sourced from reference TRBV2 and TRBJ2-5, is EPEVTQTPSHQVTQMGQEVILRCVPISNHLYFYWYRQILGQKVEFLVSFYNNEISEKSEIFDDQFSVERPDGSNFTLKIRSTKLEDSAMYFCASVGGSGRGETQYFGPGTRLLVL.